A selection of T cell receptor beta chains follows, all from one sample in a study of shared clonotypes between healthy human individuals. Here immunoSEQ multiplex PCR was the method, and the copy in TCRdb shows in-frame clones only, minus some. The table has some 2,000,000 clones, around 95% seen once. The sequenced sample consisted of naive CD4+ T cells sorted from blood. The receptor set was obtained from a man between 18 and 35 years old in good health. CDR3s include the opening cysteine and the closing phenylalanine or tryptophan. D genes are given only for firm matches.

cdr3_aa,v_call,d_call,j_call
CASSLAGANEKLFF,TRBV5-6,.,TRBJ1-4
CASSTGTVNYGYTF,TRBV28,TRBD1,TRBJ1-2
CASSLVGQPGSGYTF,TRBV5-4,.,TRBJ1-2
CASATQGGSTDTQYF,TRBV12-5,.,TRBJ2-3
CASSPDRGYGYTF,TRBV4-3,TRBD1,TRBJ1-2
CASRNLTSISSYNEQFF,TRBV19,TRBD2,TRBJ2-1
CAWSVMTGDQPQHF,TRBV30,.,TRBJ1-5
CASSQAPQETQYF,TRBV11-2,.,TRBJ2-5
CASSPTGGRTNEQFF,TRBV6-1,TRBD2,TRBJ2-1
CASSVWDRGADTQYF,TRBV9,TRBD1,TRBJ2-3
CASSFNSDYYGYTF,TRBV11-2,.,TRBJ1-2
CASSLAPVPNEQFF,TRBV7-6,.,TRBJ2-1
CASSSTGRVYGYTF,TRBV7-2,.,TRBJ1-2
CASRPSGAKGRRDTQYF,TRBV19,.,TRBJ2-3
CASSQTEAGANVLTF,TRBV2,.,TRBJ2-6
CASTDLYGYTF,TRBV7-2,.,TRBJ1-2
CASSQERGQETQYF,TRBV4-3,.,TRBJ2-5